These T cell receptor beta chains were read from a single sample in a study of response to subunit inactivated influenza vaccine. MiXCR was run by TCRdb on the RT-PCR reads, yielding one entry per CDR3 protein. The profile shows about 650,000 distinct CDR3 sequences, about a sixth of them singletons. Sequencing used PBMCs from blood, obtained roughly 12 days after vaccination. The source of these receptors is a man aged 50 to 60 who received an inactivated influenza vaccine. CDR3s include the opening cysteine and the closing phenylalanine or tryptophan. The order of the fields is J gene, V gene, D gene, clone size, CDR3 DNA, CDR3 protein. The D gene is left open where the match is weak. Rows give clone size only sometimes, using once, few, many, or a class for an expanded clone.

j_gene: TRBJ2-7
v_gene: TRBV20-1
d_gene: TRBD2
abundance: .
CDR3nt: TGCAGTGCTAGGGTAGCGGGAGCTACCTACGAGCAGTACTTC
CDR3aa: CSARVAGATYEQYF

j_gene: TRBJ2-1
v_gene: TRBV12-3/TRBV12-4
d_gene: TRBD2
abundance: .
CDR3nt: TGTGCCAGCAGTTTCCAAGCGGGAGCGGGTTACAATGAGCAGTTCTTC
CDR3aa: CASSFQAGAGYNEQFF

j_gene: TRBJ1-5
v_gene: TRBV19
d_gene: .
abundance: few
CDR3nt: TGTGCCAGTAGTATGACAGATCTTAGCAATCAGCCCCAGCATTTT
CDR3aa: CASSMTDLSNQPQHF

j_gene: TRBJ2-5
v_gene: TRBV7-2
d_gene: .
abundance: many
CDR3nt: TGTGCCAGCAGCGCTGGAAAGAGGGAGACCCAGTACTTC
CDR3aa: CASSAGKRETQYF

j_gene: TRBJ2-7
v_gene: TRBV10-3
d_gene: TRBD1
abundance: few
CDR3nt: TGTGCCATCAGTGAGTGGGACAGAGCCTCCTACGAGCAGTACTTC
CDR3aa: CAISEWDRASYEQYF

j_gene: TRBJ2-5
v_gene: TRBV5-1
d_gene: TRBD1
abundance: .
CDR3nt: TGCGCCAGCACCTCGACAGGGCTCGAAGAGACCCAGTACTTC
CDR3aa: CASTSTGLEETQYF

j_gene: TRBJ2-1
v_gene: TRBV5-5
d_gene: .
abundance: many
CDR3nt: TGTGCCAGCACCTTGACGGGACAACCACTCAATGAGCAGTTCTTC
CDR3aa: CASTLTGQPLNEQFF

j_gene: TRBJ2-2
v_gene: TRBV12-3/TRBV12-4
d_gene: .
abundance: .
CDR3nt: TGTGCCAGCACCCTAAGAGGGGGATCCGGGGACGGGGAGCTGTTTTTT
CDR3aa: CASTLRGGSGDGELFF

j_gene: TRBJ1-2
v_gene: TRBV7-7
d_gene: TRBD1
abundance: few
CDR3nt: TGTGCTAGCAGCCGGACAGGGGAATCGTATGGCTACACCTTC
CDR3aa: CASSRTGESYGYTF

j_gene: TRBJ2-3
v_gene: TRBV7-2
d_gene: TRBD2
abundance: .
CDR3nt: TGTGCCAGCAGCCCTGAACTAGCGACTAGCACAGATACGCAGTATTTT
CDR3aa: CASSPELATSTDTQYF

j_gene: TRBJ2-1
v_gene: TRBV2
d_gene: .
abundance: few
CDR3nt: TGTGCCAGCAGTGAATCGGTGGATGAGCAGTTCTTC
CDR3aa: CASSESVDEQFF

j_gene: TRBJ1-4
v_gene: TRBV6-1
d_gene: .
abundance: .
CDR3nt: TGTGCCAGCAGACACTTGTGGGGTGATGAAAAACTGTTTTTT
CDR3aa: CASRHLWGDEKLFF

j_gene: TRBJ1-1
v_gene: TRBV7-9
d_gene: TRBD1
abundance: .
CDR3nt: TGTGCCAGCAGTGCCGGGACAGGGTGGACTGAAGCTTTCTTT
CDR3aa: CASSAGTGWTEAFF

j_gene: TRBJ2-7
v_gene: TRBV20-1
d_gene: TRBD2
abundance: many
CDR3nt: TGCAGTGCTGTTTGGACTAGCGGCTACGAGCAGTACTTC
CDR3aa: CSAVWTSGYEQYF

j_gene: TRBJ2-7
v_gene: TRBV20-1
d_gene: .
abundance: .
CDR3nt: TGCAGTGCTAGCGGTGGTGGAGCCAGCTCCTACGAGCAGTACTTC
CDR3aa: CSASGGGASSYEQYF

j_gene: TRBJ2-1
v_gene: TRBV19
d_gene: TRBD1
abundance: few
CDR3nt: TGTGCCAGTAGTATTTCAACAGGGGGTTACAATGAGCAGTTCTTC
CDR3aa: CASSISTGGYNEQFF

j_gene: TRBJ2-3
v_gene: TRBV7-8
d_gene: .
abundance: few
CDR3nt: TGTGCCAGCAGCTTTACAAGACAGGTCACAGATACGCAGTATTTT
CDR3aa: CASSFTRQVTDTQYF

j_gene: TRBJ2-6
v_gene: TRBV21-1
d_gene: .
abundance: .
CDR3nt: TGTGCCAGCAGCACTGGGGGACAGCCCCACTCTGGGGCCAACGTCCTGACTTTC
CDR3aa: CASSTGGQPHSGANVLTF

j_gene: TRBJ2-7
v_gene: TRBV6-1
d_gene: .
abundance: .
CDR3nt: TGTGCCAGCAGTCTCCTAGGAGTAGGGGCCTACGAGCAGTACTTC
CDR3aa: CASSLLGVGAYEQYF

j_gene: TRBJ2-1
v_gene: TRBV7-2
d_gene: TRBD2
abundance: few
CDR3nt: TGTGCCAGCAGCTTAGGGGGTGTCGCGGGGGGAGACAATGAGCAGTTCTTC
CDR3aa: CASSLGGVAGGDNEQFF

j_gene: TRBJ1-2
v_gene: TRBV11-2
d_gene: TRBD1
abundance: few
CDR3nt: TGTGCCAGCAGACTAACCGGGACAGGGGGCGCGAAAACCTATGGCTACACCTTC
CDR3aa: CASRLTGTGGAKTYGYTF

j_gene: TRBJ2-5
v_gene: TRBV5-6
d_gene: .
abundance: .
CDR3nt: TGTGCCAGCAGCTTGGAGGGAGCAGCATTCGGGGAGACCCAGTACTTC
CDR3aa: CASSLEGAAFGETQYF

j_gene: TRBJ1-2
v_gene: TRBV4-3
d_gene: .
abundance: .
CDR3nt: TGCGCCAGCAGCCAGAACACCGGAGCTAACTATGGCTACACCTTC
CDR3aa: CASSQNTGANYGYTF

j_gene: TRBJ2-2
v_gene: TRBV4-3
d_gene: .
abundance: many
CDR3nt: TGTGCCAGCAGTCAGGGACTGAACACCGGGGAGCTGTTTTTT
CDR3aa: CASSQGLNTGELFF